Many counts were recorded for the clone carrying this T cell receptor beta chain. The data belong to a study of CDR3 diversity in severe acne. The CDR3 spans 15 residues. Germline loops: CDR1 KGHSY, CDR2 FQNENV. Trimming removed 7 bases at V and 3 bases at J, with 16 bases between. In TCRdb, the PCR reads were re-called with MiXCR into one record per CDR3 protein. The sample lists about 84,000 distinct CDR3 sequences; 45% to 55% were seen once. This chain connects TRBV16 to TRBJ2-1; D is undetermined. The sequencing input was blood. The sequence came from a male donor in good health, without acne. CDR3 sequence: CASTYAGPVYNEQFF. CDR3 in DNA: TGTGCCAGCACCTACGCCGGGCCAGTCTACAATGAGCAGTTCTTC.